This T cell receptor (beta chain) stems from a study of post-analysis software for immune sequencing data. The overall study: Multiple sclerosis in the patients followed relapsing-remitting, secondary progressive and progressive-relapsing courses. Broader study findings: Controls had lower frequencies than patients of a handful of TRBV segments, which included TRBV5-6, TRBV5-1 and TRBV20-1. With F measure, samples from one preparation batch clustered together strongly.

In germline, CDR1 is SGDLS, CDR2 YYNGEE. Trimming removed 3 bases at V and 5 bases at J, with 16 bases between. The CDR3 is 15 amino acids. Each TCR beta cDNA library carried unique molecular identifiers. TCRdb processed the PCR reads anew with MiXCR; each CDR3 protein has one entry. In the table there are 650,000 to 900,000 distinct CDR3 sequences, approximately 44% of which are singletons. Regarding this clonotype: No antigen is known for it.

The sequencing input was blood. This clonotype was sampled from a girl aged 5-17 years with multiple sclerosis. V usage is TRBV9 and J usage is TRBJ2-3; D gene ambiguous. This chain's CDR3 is CASSDPDWPGDTQYF. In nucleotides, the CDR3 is TGTGCCAGCAGCGACCCCGACTGGCCCGGAGATACGCAGTATTTT.